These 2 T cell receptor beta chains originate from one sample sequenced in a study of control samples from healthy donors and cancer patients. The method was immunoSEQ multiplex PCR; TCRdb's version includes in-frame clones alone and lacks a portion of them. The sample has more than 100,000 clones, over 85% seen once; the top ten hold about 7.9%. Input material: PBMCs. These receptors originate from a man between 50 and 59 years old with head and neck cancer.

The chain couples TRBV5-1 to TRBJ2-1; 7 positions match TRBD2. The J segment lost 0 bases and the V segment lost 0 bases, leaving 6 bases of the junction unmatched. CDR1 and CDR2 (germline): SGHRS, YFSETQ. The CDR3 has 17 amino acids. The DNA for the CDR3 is TGCGCCAGCAGCTTGGCTGGCGGGAGTCTCTCCTACAATGAGCAGTTCTTC. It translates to CASSLAGGSLSYNEQFF.

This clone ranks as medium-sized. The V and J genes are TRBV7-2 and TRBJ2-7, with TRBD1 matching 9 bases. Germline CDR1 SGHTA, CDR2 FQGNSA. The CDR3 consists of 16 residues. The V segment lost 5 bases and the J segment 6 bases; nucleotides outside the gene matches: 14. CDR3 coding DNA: TGTGCCAGCAGCACGAGGCCGGGACAGGGAGCGGGCGAGCAGTACTTC. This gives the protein CASSTRPGQGAGEQYF. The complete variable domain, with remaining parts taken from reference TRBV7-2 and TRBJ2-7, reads GAGVSQSPSNKVTEKGKDVELRCDPISGHTALYWYRQSLGQGLEFLIYFQGNSAPDKSGLPSDRFSAERTGGSVSTLTIQRTQQEDSAVYLCASSTRPGQGAGEQYFGPGTRLTVT.